Listed here are 19 T cell receptor beta chains from one sample, sequenced in a study of cytomegalovirus exposure and HLA in healthy donors. PCR used 60 Vbeta primers and 13 Jbeta primers. The method was immunoSEQ multiplex PCR; TCRdb's version includes in-frame clones alone and lacks a portion of them. The repertoire includes over 85,000 clones, around 73% of them detected once, and roughly 3% sits in the top ten. Material: PBMCs. The receptors derive from a man in his forties or fifties in good health and CMV-seronegative.

This clone was seen a handful of times. This sequence joins TRBV6-5 and TRBJ1-5; 11 positions agree with TRBD1. The trim removed 0 bases at V and 7 bases at J, leaving 5 bases unmatched. The CDR3 extends over 16 amino acids. Germline loops: CDR1 MNHEY, CDR2 SVGAGI. In nucleotides, the CDR3 is TGTGCCAGCAGTTACTCTAGGGACAGGGGGATGCAGCCCCAGCATTTT. Its protein product is CASSYSRDRGMQPQHF.

The CDR3 is CARSLQGASAKNIQYF. DNA for the CDR3: TGTGCCAGAAGCTTACAGGGGGCGAGCGCCAAAAACATTCAGTACTTC. The rearrangement uses TRBV5-3 and TRBJ2-4; 9 positions match TRBD1. TRBV5-3 is designated an ORF whose function remains uncertain. J lost 1 base, V lost 2 bases, and 4 bases had no gene match. The CDR3 consists of 16 residues.

This chain uses TRBV5-1 with TRBJ1-1; 10 bases are shared with TRBD1. Germline V lookup: CDR1 SGHRS, CDR2 YFSETQ. The V gene end was trimmed by 0 bases and the J gene end by 2 bases; junction bases not matched to a gene: 10. The length of the CDR3 is 18 residues. The CDR3: CASSLGQTWTGGNTEAFF. For the CDR3, the DNA is TGCGCCAGCAGCTTGGGCCAAACTTGGACAGGGGGAAACACTGAAGCTTTCTTT. The full variable domain, completed using reference TRBV5-1 and TRBJ1-1, is KAGVTQTPRYLIKTRGQQVTLSCSPISGHRSVSWYQQTPGQGLQFLFEYFSETQRNKGNFPGRFSGRQFSNSRSEMNVSTLELGDSALYLCASSLGQTWTGGNTEAFFGQGTRLTVV.

The V and J genes are TRBV5-8 and TRBJ2-1, with a possible D match to TRBD2 (6 bases). The CDR3 has 17 residues. The germline CDR1 and CDR2 sequences are SGHTS and YDEGEE. V shed 4 bases and J shed 6 bases, with 23 bases lying between them. The CDR3 is CASSLRLATLRINEQFF. CDR3 DNA sequence: TGTGCCAGCAGCCTGAGGCTAGCGACCTTACGGATCAATGAGCAGTTCTTC.

For this clone: This CDR3 is also generated by other DNA sequences in the sample. This rearrangement joins TRBV7-3 to TRBJ2-6; the D gene is possibly TRBD2 (5 bases). V was cut by 5 bases and J by 0 bases, with 8 bases left in between. The CDR3 spans 15 residues. The germline V gene has CDR1 SGHTA and CDR2 FQGTGA. In nucleotides, the CDR3 is TGTGCCAGCAGCCTAGGGAGCTCTGGGGCCAACGTCCTGACTTTC. It encodes CASSLGSSGANVLTF.

V gene TRBV5-1 combines with J gene TRBJ2-1, with a weak D call TRBD2 (6 bases). V lost 4 bases to trimming and J lost 10 bases, with 12 bases between them. Per germline, CDR1 SGHRS and CDR2 YFSETQ. This CDR3 region has 12 residues. DNA for the CDR3: TGCGCCAGCAGCACAGCAACTAGCGAGCAGTTCTTC. Protein: CASSTATSEQFF.

The chain is built from TRBV28 and TRBJ2-1, with 11 bases identical to TRBD2. CDR1 is MDHEN, CDR2 SYDVKM, per germline. The CDR3 contains 17 residues. V lost 6 bases to trimming and J lost 0 bases; unmatched junction nucleotides: 7. The CDR3 DNA sequence: TGTGCCAGCAGGGGGACTAGCGGACCAGTCTCCTACAATGAGCAGTTCTTC. This gives the protein CASRGTSGPVSYNEQFF.

The sample holds a few counts of this clone. V usage is TRBV5-1 and J usage is TRBJ1-2; a weak D match, TRBD1 (6 bases). The CDR3 runs 15 residues. Germline CDR1 and CDR2: SGHRS and YFSETQ. Between the trimmed V and J ends, which lost 4 bases and 6 bases, there was a span of 19 bases. The CDR3 loop is CASSQTMTGSHGYTF. As DNA, the CDR3 is TGCGCCAGCAGCCAAACCATGACAGGCTCTCATGGCTACACCTTC.

This rearrangement joins TRBV2 to TRBJ1-2; D gene ambiguous. Trimming shortened V by 4 bases and J by 5 bases, and 17 bases separated the two germline ends. Per the germline V gene, CDR1 is SNHLY and CDR2 is FYNNEI. The CDR3 length is 15 residues. The CDR3 nucleotides read TGTGCCAGCAGTGCTGATTTTGAGAGTTTTTATGGCTACACCTTC. This codes for CASSADFESFYGYTF.

This clone has only a few counts. The chain links TRBV7-9 to TRBJ1-1; D remains ambiguous. Trimming left V 5 bases short and J 6 bases short, with 10 bases between. Per the germline V gene, CDR1 is SEHNR and CDR2 is FQNEAQ (reference sequence). This CDR3 is built from 12 residues. CDR3 sequence (DNA): TGTGCCAGCAGCCCACTAACCCCTGAAGCTTTCTTT. Translated, it gives CASSPLTPEAFF.

This sequence joins TRBV6-1 and TRBJ2-7; 8 bases match TRBD2. This CDR3 is built from 18 residues. Trimming at V came to 2 bases and at J to 6 bases, leaving 18 bases not matched to a gene. Germline V CDR1 and CDR2: MNHNS, SASEGT. The CDR3 here is CASSEREGLAGSRIEQYF. CDR3 nucleotides: TGTGCCAGCAGTGAAAGGGAGGGGCTAGCGGGTTCGCGGATCGAGCAGTACTTC.

The chain carries TRBV28 and TRBJ2-7; weak D call: TRBD1 (5 bases). Germline values: CDR1 MDHEN, CDR2 SYDVKM. V dropped 6 bases and J dropped 3 bases, with 15 bases sitting between them. This CDR3 has 14 residues. The CDR3 reads CASSRQQPVYEQYF. CDR3 bases: TGTGCCAGCAGCCGACAGCAACCTGTCTACGAGCAGTACTTC.

This chain connects TRBV18 to TRBJ1-5; 9 bases map to TRBD1. With 4 bases clipped from V and 1 base from J, the junction kept 5 bases outside the gene matches. The germline V gene has CDR1 KGHSH and CDR2 LQKENI. The CDR3 is 16 amino acids. The CDR3 bases are TGTGCCAGCTCACTTCTCGGGACAGGGAGCAATCAGCCCCAGCATTTT. It is translated as CASSLLGTGSNQPQHF.

The chain has TRBV19 and TRBJ2-7; TRBD1 agrees at 9 bases. The CDR3 has 15 amino acids. Germline V CDR1 and CDR2: LNHDA, SQIVND (reference sequence). The junction had 4 bases not matched to a gene; V was cut back by 0 bases and J by 4 bases. Here the CDR3 DNA reads TGTGCCAGTAGTATAGACGGGACAGGGATTTACGAGCAGTACTTC. As protein: CASSIDGTGIYEQYF.

The chain recombines TRBV18 with TRBJ2-3; tentative D call: TRBD2 (5 bases). Germline V gives CDR1 KGHSH, CDR2 LQKENI. The V end was cut by 3 bases, the J end by 4 bases, with 14 bases between. This CDR3 is 15 amino acids long. This CDR3 reads CASSPSGGFADTQYF. In DNA, the CDR3 is TGTGCCAGCTCACCGTCTGGCGGGTTCGCAGATACGCAGTATTTT.

This chain connects TRBV5-1 to TRBJ1-1; 9 nucleotides match TRBD1. The length of the CDR3 is 14 residues. Trimming removed 6 bases from V and 4 bases from J; junction bases left unmatched: 7. CDR1 SGHRS and CDR2 YFSETQ come from the germline V gene. The CDR3 sequence: CASKTGTGSTEAFF. CDR3 in DNA: TGCGCCAGCAAGACCGGGACAGGGAGCACTGAAGCTTTCTTT.

V gene TRBV4-2 combines with J gene TRBJ2-3, with 12 bases that match TRBD2. The CDR3 length is 15 residues. J gave up 8 bases and V 3 bases, and 6 bases lay outside the gene matches. Germline lookup yields CDR1 LGHNA and CDR2 YNFKEQ. This CDR3 is CASSQDRLAGATQYF. The CDR3 nucleotides are TGTGCCAGCAGCCAGGATAGACTAGCGGGGGCTACGCAGTATTTT.

V usage is TRBV27 and J usage is TRBJ2-7; 9 bases line up with TRBD2. CDR1 MNHEY and CDR2 SMNVEV come from the germline V gene (reference sequence). The CDR3 contains 16 residues. J gave up 6 bases and V 6 bases, and 15 bases lay outside the gene matches. The CDR3: CASSLATGGRATEQYF. In nucleotides, the CDR3 is TGTGCCAGCAGCCTAGCAACGGGCGGGAGGGCCACCGAGCAGTACTTC.

Comment on this clone: No DNA is shown, since the ends of the CDR3 on it are uncertain; the CDR3 is the one TCRdb lists. This chain joins TRBV7-2 and TRBJ2-3; the table's D call, TRBD2, has no DNA check behind it. CDR1 and CDR2 from the germline V gene are SGHTA and FQGNSA. The CDR3 spans 14 amino acids, including both terminal residues. The CDR3 reads CASGGTFGADTQYF.